This TCR beta chain was identified during a study of blood T cell repertoires in COVID-19. Assay: immunoSEQ multiplex PCR; the TCRdb copy retains only in-frame clones and omits some. The sample lists hundreds of thousands of clones, roughly nine tenths occurring once. The V and J ends lost 4 bases and 3 bases, in that order; junction bases with no gene match: 13. The CDR3 is made up of 17 amino acids. Germline CDR1 reads MNHEY; CDR2 reads SMNVEV (reference sequence). This sequence originates from a man aged 18-30 years who had recovered from COVID-19. The chain has TRBV27 and TRBJ2-3, with 7 bases matching TRBD1. Material for sequencing was PBMCs or T cells enriched from blood (not recorded which). CDR3 in DNA: TGTGCCAGCAGTTCGACCTTGTACAGGGGCGGGACAGATACGCAGTATTTT. Its translation is CASSSTLYRGGTDTQYF.